The entry below describes one T cell receptor (beta chain). The source of the sample is a study of cytomegalovirus exposure and HLA in healthy donors. Profiling relied on immunoSEQ multiplex PCR, and the TCRdb table lists in-frame clones only, not all of them. Of roughly 130,000 clones listed, approximately 91% were seen once; the top ten hold 1.4%. CDR1 and CDR2 (germline): MNHEY, SMNVEV (reference sequence). CDR3 length: 17 residues. Unmatched junction bases numbered 10, after V lost 5 bases and J lost 1 base. The genes are TRBV27 and TRBJ2-7, with 11 bases identical to TRBD2. The sequence came from a man aged 30 to 39 in good health and CMV-seronegative. The sample taken for sequencing was PBMCs. CDR3 coding DNA: TGTGCCAGCAGTAAACTAGCGGGAGATGGCCTTTCCTACGAGCAGTACTTC. Translated: CASSKLAGDGLSYEQYF.